This T cell receptor beta chain was sequenced during a study of shared clonotypes between healthy human individuals. Broader study findings: Sharing across four donors was highest in naive CD4 (roughly 5%) and lowest in memory CD8 (about 0.4%). As a rule, naive subsets had a larger estimated richness than memory subsets. Sharing of clonotypes among donors was expected to vary with sequencing depth.

Sequencing used immunoSEQ multiplex PCR; TCRdb keeps in-frame clones, though not all of them. The sample consists of more than 550,000 clones, 90% to 95% of them appearing once. Of note for this clone: Its antigen is unidentified.

CD45RO-negative CD8 cells positively selected for CCR7 made up the naive population, which excluded terminally differentiated effector memory CD45RA+ cells. The V end lost 1 base, the J end lost 7 bases, and 11 bases lay between the germline ends. The CDR3 has 14 residues. Germline CDR1 SGHAT, CDR2 FQNNGV. The source is a man aged 30 to 45 in good health. Sequenced input: naive CD8+ T cells sorted from blood. This rearrangement joins TRBV11-2 to TRBJ2-1; D is tentatively TRBD1 or TRBD2 (6 bases each). The CDR3 nucleotides read TGTGCCAGCAGCTTAGCGGGGGCTAGTAATGAGCAGTTCTTC. Translating gives CASSLAGASNEQFF.